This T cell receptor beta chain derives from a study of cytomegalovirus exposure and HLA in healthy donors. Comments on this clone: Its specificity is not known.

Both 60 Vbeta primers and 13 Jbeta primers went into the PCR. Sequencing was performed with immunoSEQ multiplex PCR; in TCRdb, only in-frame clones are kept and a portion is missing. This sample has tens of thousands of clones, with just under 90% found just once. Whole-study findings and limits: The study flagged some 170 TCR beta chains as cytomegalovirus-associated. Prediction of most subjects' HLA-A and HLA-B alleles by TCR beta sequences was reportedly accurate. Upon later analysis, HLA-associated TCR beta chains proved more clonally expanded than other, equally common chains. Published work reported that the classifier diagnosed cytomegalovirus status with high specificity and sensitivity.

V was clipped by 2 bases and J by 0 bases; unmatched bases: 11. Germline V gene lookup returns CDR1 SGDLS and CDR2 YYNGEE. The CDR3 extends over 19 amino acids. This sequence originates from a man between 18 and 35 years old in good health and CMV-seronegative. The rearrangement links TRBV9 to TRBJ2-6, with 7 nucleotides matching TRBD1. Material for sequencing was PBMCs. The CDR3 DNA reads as TGTGCCAGCAGCGTGGCTGACAGGGCTCCGTTCTCTGGGGCCAACGTCCTGACTTTC. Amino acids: CASSVADRAPFSGANVLTF.